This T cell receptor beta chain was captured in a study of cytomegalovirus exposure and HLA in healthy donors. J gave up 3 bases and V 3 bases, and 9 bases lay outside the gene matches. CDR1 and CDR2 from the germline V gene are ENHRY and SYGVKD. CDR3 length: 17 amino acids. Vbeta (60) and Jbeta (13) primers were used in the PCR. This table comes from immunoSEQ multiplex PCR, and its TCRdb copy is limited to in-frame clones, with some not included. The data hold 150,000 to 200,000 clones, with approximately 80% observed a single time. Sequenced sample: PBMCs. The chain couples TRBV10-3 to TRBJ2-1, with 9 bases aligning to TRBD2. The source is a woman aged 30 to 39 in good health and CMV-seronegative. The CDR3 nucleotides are TGTGCCATCAGTGAAGTAGCGGGGGCCCCTTTCTACAATGAGCAGTTCTTC. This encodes CAISEVAGAPFYNEQFF.